This record covers a single T cell receptor (beta chain). Its antigen is as yet unknown. At one end, the junction sequence differs from germline, possibly due to a read error. This sample is drawn from a study of Graves' ophthalmopathy and Graves' hyperthyroidism. Across the study: Stable hyperthyroidism meant no ophthalmopathy within 18 months of follow-up.

Enrolled hyperthyroidism patients had a new diagnosis, a duration under 2 months, and an age of 18 to 65. CDR1 and CDR2 (germline): SGHVS, FQNEAQ. The CDR3 is made up of 9 amino acids. Using RNA transcripts, the TCR beta CDR3 regions were amplified. Second-round multiplex PCR followed a first-round RT-PCR using HTBI primers. MiXCR, run by TCRdb on the multiplex PCR reads, gives a single entry per CDR3 protein. The sample consists of a few hundred thousand distinct CDR3 sequences, approximately 37% of them appearing once. Findings of the study overall: The model's ophthalmopathy progression predictions had approximately 69% sensitivity and roughly 72% specificity.

The rearrangement joins TRBV7-8 to TRBJ2-5; no definite D call. The sample taken for sequencing was peripheral blood or thyroid tissue (not recorded which). The clonotype originates from an adult man with Graves' hyperthyroidism. The CDR3 here is CASSLEAGF. In DNA, the CDR3 is TGTGCCAGCAGCTTAGAGGCAGGCTTC.